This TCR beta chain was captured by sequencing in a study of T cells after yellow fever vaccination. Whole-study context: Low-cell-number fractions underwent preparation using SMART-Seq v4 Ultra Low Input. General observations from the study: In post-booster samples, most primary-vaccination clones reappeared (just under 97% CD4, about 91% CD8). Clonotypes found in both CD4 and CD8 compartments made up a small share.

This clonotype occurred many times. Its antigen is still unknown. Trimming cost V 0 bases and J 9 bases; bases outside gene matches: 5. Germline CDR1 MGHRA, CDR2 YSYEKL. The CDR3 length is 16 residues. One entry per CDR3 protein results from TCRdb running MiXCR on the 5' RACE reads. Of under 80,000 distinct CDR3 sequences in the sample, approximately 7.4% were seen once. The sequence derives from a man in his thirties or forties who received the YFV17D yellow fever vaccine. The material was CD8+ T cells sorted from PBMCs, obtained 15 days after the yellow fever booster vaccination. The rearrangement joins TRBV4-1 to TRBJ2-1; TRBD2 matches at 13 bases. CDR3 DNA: TGCGCCAGCAGCCAAGATGTCGGACTAGCGGGAGTTGAGCAGTTCTTC. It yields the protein CASSQDVGLAGVEQFF.